The T cell receptor beta chain under discussion was sequenced for a study of T cell clonotyping in hematopoietic cell transplantation. The time point denotes: recipient sample about 28 days before transplant, after cytoreduction. Using immunoSEQ multiplex PCR, the repertoire was profiled, and TCRdb retains in-frame clones only, with some absent. Of around 16,000 clones in the sample, approximately 93% were seen once. Sequenced here: peripheral blood mononuclear cells, sampled before stem cell transplant. The origin of this receptor is a man younger than 35 with biphenotypic leukemia. Some clones in this sample may be carry-over from other donors' samples.

CDR3 sequence reads: CAWSVQGSGNNSPLHF. CDR3 bases: TGTGCCTGGAGTGTTCAGGGGAGCGGAAATAATTCACCCCTCCACTTT. The rearrangement uses TRBV30 and TRBJ1-6; D is possibly TRBD1 (6 bases). V lost 0 bases and J lost 5, with 14 bases in between. The CDR3 consists of 16 residues. Germline V gene sequence: CDR1 GTSNPN, CDR2 SVGIG (reference sequence). The entire variable domain, with the rest obtained from reference TRBV30 and TRBJ1-6, is as follows: SQTIHQWPATLVQPVGSPLSLECTVEGTSNPNLYWYRQAAGRGLQLLFYSVGIGQISSEVPQNLSASRPQDRQFILSSKKLLLSDSGFYLCAWSVQGSGNNSPLHFGNGTRLTVT.